The subject of this entry is one T cell receptor beta chain. CDR1 and CDR2 from the germline V gene are MNHEY and SVGAGI. V trimming: 6 bases; J trimming: 3 bases; junction bases outside the gene matches: 6. The CDR3 sequence is 14 residues long. The sample belongs to a study of technical replicates of blood from a few donors. Method: immunoSEQ multiplex PCR; TCRdb's copy keeps in-frame clones and lacks some. The sample contains roughly 82,000 clones, about 89% of which appear only once. This TCR was sampled from a human donor in good health. The specimen sequenced was T cells isolated from PBMCs. The V gene is TRBV6-5, the J gene TRBJ2-5; 8 bases are shared with TRBD2. The CDR3 is CASSFRTSKETQYF. The CDR3 bases are TGTGCCAGCAGCTTCAGGACTAGCAAAGAGACCCAGTACTTC.